A single sample gave rise to the 17 T cell receptor beta chains below, sequenced in a study of cytomegalovirus exposure and HLA in healthy donors. With 60 Vbeta and 13 Jbeta primers, the PCR was carried out. TCRdb keeps only in-frame clones here, not all; method: immunoSEQ multiplex PCR. The sample includes some 150,000 clones, around 85% of them seen just once. The sequencing sample was made of PBMCs. All receptors derive from a young woman in good health and CMV-seronegative.

This clone occurred once. This chain uses TRBV18 with TRBJ1-1; TRBD1 might be the D (6 bases). Trimming took off 2 bases at V and 6 bases at J, with 16 bases between the two ends. Germline values: CDR1 KGHSH, CDR2 LQKENI. The CDR3 sequence is 15 residues long. The CDR3 region has the DNA TGTGCCAGCTCACCAGGGCGGACAGCGAGCGCTGAAGCTTTCTTT. Translating gives CASSPGRTASAEAFF.

This clone was observed once. Here the CDR3 reads CASSPGTSGSRISTDTQYF. The CDR3 DNA is TGTGCCAGCAGCCCAGGGACTAGCGGGTCCCGTATTAGCACAGATACGCAGTATTTT. V is TRBV7-9 and J is TRBJ2-3; 12 bases line up with TRBD2. In germline, CDR1 is SEHNR, CDR2 FQNEAQ (reference sequence). CDR3 size: 19 residues. V shed 5 bases, J shed 0 bases, and the junction held 12 bases outside the gene matches.

The chain has TRBV30 and TRBJ1-1; 9 bases fit TRBD1. From germline, CDR1 is GTSNPN and CDR2 SVGIG (reference sequence). This CDR3 is built from 16 residues. The V and J ends lost 2 bases and 2 bases, in that order; junction bases with no gene match: 9. CDR3 sequence: CAWSPRLGQGNTEAFF. The CDR3 coding sequence is TGTGCCTGGAGTCCCCGTCTGGGACAGGGAAACACTGAAGCTTTCTTT.

This clone was recorded once. V and J are TRBV6-1 and TRBJ2-1, with 8 positions matching TRBD2. J gave up 9 bases and V 4 bases, and 17 bases lay outside the gene matches. This CDR3 is built from 17 residues. Germline assignment: CDR1 MNHNS and CDR2 SASEGT. The CDR3 region has the DNA TGTGCCAGCAGTGGTCTGAGCGGGAGCATCCAAGACGGTGAGCAGTTCTTC. As protein: CASSGLSGSIQDGEQFF.

The table lists this clone with a few counts. This rearrangement joins TRBV29-1 to TRBJ1-3, with D unclear. Germline CDR1 SQVTM, CDR2 ANQGSEA. Trimming took 4 bases from V and 0 from J, leaving 10 bases between them. The CDR3 consists of 14 residues. The CDR3 spells CSVALGHSGNTIYF. The DNA of the CDR3 is TGCAGCGTTGCTCTGGGCCACTCTGGAAACACCATATATTTT.

The CDR3 sequence is CASATDSKNIQYF. CDR3 nucleotides: TGTGCCAGTGCGACAGACAGTAAAAACATTCAGTACTTC. The V gene is TRBV19, the J gene TRBJ2-4; D might be TRBD1 (5 bases). This CDR3 has 13 residues. Trimming left V 8 bases short and J 4 bases short, with 12 bases between. Germline CDR1 reads LNHDA; CDR2 reads SQIVND (reference sequence).

The chain is built from TRBV13 and TRBJ2-7, with TRBD1 matching over 9 bases. The germline gives CDR1 PRHDT, CDR2 FYEKMQ (reference sequence). With V trimmed by 4 bases and J by 4 bases, 8 bases remained unmatched. The CDR3 totals 15 residues. The CDR3 here is CASSSYRGRGYEQYF. DNA for the CDR3: TGTGCCAGCAGCTCTTACAGGGGGCGCGGGTACGAGCAGTACTTC.

The rearrangement joins TRBV19 to TRBJ1-1; D is unresolved. Per germline, CDR1 LNHDA and CDR2 SQIVND (reference sequence). Trimming removed 7 bases from V and 7 bases from J, with 16 bases in between. CDR3 length equals 13 residues. The CDR3 DNA sequence: TGTGCCAGTACACCGACGACGAGAGGTGAAGCTTTCTTT. The encoded protein is CASTPTTRGEAFF.

The chain uses TRBV18 and TRBJ2-7, with D maybe TRBD2 (5 bases). This CDR3 comprises 13 residues. CDR1 KGHSH and CDR2 LQKENI come from the germline V gene. Trimming left V 2 bases short and J 6 bases short, with 11 bases between. CDR3 bases: TGTGCCAGCTCACCAAAGGTGGGAGCCGAGCAGTACTTC. Amino acids: CASSPKVGAEQYF. Using reference TRBV18 and TRBJ2-7 for the parts outside the CDR3, the full variable domain is NAGVMQNPRHLVRRRGQEARLRCSPMKGHSHVYWYRQLPEEGLKFMVYLQKENIIDESGMPKERFSAEFPKEGPSILRIQQVVRGDSAAYFCASSPKVGAEQYFGPGTRLTVT.

This chain links TRBV19 with TRBJ2-7, with 7 bases that match TRBD1. The germline gives CDR1 LNHDA, CDR2 SQIVND (reference sequence). The CDR3 loop spans 13 amino acids. The junction had 11 bases not matched to a gene; V was cut back by 10 bases and J by 5 bases. In DNA, the CDR3 is TGTGCCACCGGGACAGAGGTCCCCAACGAGCAGTACTTC. Translation: CATGTEVPNEQYF.

The rearrangement links TRBV5-1 to TRBJ2-7, with 10 bases identical to TRBD2. Trimming at V came to 1 base and at J to 6 bases, leaving 4 bases not matched to a gene. Germline CDR1 and CDR2: SGHRS and YFSETQ. This CDR3 has 14 amino acids. In DNA form, the CDR3 reads TGCGCCAGCAGCTTGACTAGCGGGAACGGCGAGCAGTACTTC. Protein sequence: CASSLTSGNGEQYF.

This chain joins TRBV2 and TRBJ1-1; 7 nucleotides line up with TRBD1. The CDR3 length is 13 residues. V lost 6 bases, J lost 4 bases, and 5 bases stayed unmatched. The germline CDR1 and CDR2 sequences are SNHLY and FYNNEI. The CDR3 spells CASRVQGFTEAFF. The CDR3 DNA reads TGTGCCAGCAGGGTACAGGGGTTCACTGAAGCTTTCTTT. Supplemented by reference TRBV2 and TRBJ1-1, the full variable domain reads EPEVTQTPSHQVTQMGQEVILRCVPISNHLYFYWYRQILGQKVEFLVSFYNNEISEKSEIFDDQFSVERPDGSNFTLKIRSTKLEDSAMYFCASRVQGFTEAFFGQGTRLTVV.

This clone appeared a single time. The genes are TRBV5-1 and TRBJ2-1, with 10 nucleotides matching TRBD2. This CDR3 comprises 16 residues. Germline V gene lookup returns CDR1 SGHRS and CDR2 YFSETQ. Losses at the gene ends were 3 bases for V and 7 bases for J; bases not matched to a gene: 10. CDR3 nucleotide sequence: TGCGCCAGCAGCTCAGAGCGGGGGGGGGCCTTGAATGAGCAGTTCTTC. It specifies CASSSERGGALNEQFF.

The chain has TRBV15 and TRBJ1-2, with 7 nucleotides matching TRBD1. The CDR3 has 15 amino acids. Germline CDR1 LNHNV, CDR2 YYDKDF (reference sequence). V was pared by 3 bases and J by 6 bases, with 10 bases of the junction left unmatched. DNA of the CDR3: TGTGCCACCAGCAGCCCAGTTGGAGGGGGCGATGGCTACACCTTC. It codes for CATSSPVGGGDGYTF.

The V call is TRBV19, the J call TRBJ1-6, with 11 bases that match TRBD1. With 2 bases clipped from V and 8 bases from J, the junction kept 2 bases outside the gene matches. Germline V CDR1 and CDR2: LNHDA, SQIVND (reference sequence). The CDR3 is 15 residues long. CDR3 sequence (DNA): TGTGCCAGTAGTATATGGGGACAGGGGGATTCACCCCTCCACTTT. This translates into CASSIWGQGDSPLHF. Supplemented by reference TRBV19 and TRBJ1-6, the full variable domain reads DGGITQSPKYLFRKEGQNVTLSCEQNLNHDAMYWYRQDPGQGLRLIYYSQIVNDFQKGDIAEGYSVSREKKESFPLTVTSAQKNPTAFYLCASSIWGQGDSPLHFGNGTRLTVT.

This sequence joins TRBV5-1 and TRBJ1-1, with 12 bases lining up with TRBD1. This CDR3 comprises 17 residues. Unmatched junction bases numbered 15, after V lost 7 bases and J lost 5 bases. The germline gives CDR1 SGHRS, CDR2 YFSETQ. The CDR3 spells CASCGVGGQGADTEAFF. The CDR3 region has the DNA TGCGCCAGCTGCGGAGTGGGGGGACAGGGGGCTGATACTGAAGCTTTCTTT.

The chain links TRBV20-1 to TRBJ2-5; D perhaps matches TRBD1 (8 bases). Germline lookup yields CDR1 DFQATT and CDR2 SNEGSKA (reference sequence). Trimming shortened V by 5 bases and J by 9 bases, and 13 bases separated the two germline ends. The CDR3 loop spans 11 amino acids. CDR3 region: CSALQGGSQYF. The CDR3 DNA reads as TGCAGTGCTTTACAGGGGGGGTCCCAGTACTTC.